Described below is a single T cell receptor (beta chain) sequence and its context. The junction and the germline gene differ at one end; a read error may be behind it. This sample is part of a study of CD8 T cells in Susac syndrome. Germline values: CDR1 SGHNT, CDR2 YYREEE (reference sequence). The CDR3 is 14 amino acids. It was with random hexamers that 0.5 to 1 ug RNA was reverse transcribed. TCRdb re-called the immunoSEQ multiplex PCR reads with MiXCR, one entry per CDR3 protein. The sample has some 200,000 distinct CDR3 sequences; 80% to 95% are singletons. The receptor was derived from a human donor with multiple sclerosis. Material for sequencing was CD8+ T cells from PBMCs. J is TRBJ2-7 and V is TRBV5-4, with TRBD2 identical over 7 bases. Here the CDR3 DNA reads TGTGTCAGCAGCCCCGCGGGAGTCAACTACGAGCAGTACTTC. As protein: CVSSPAGVNYEQYF.